Listed below are T cell receptor beta chains from one sample, sequenced in a study of cytomegalovirus exposure and HLA in healthy donors. Generated by immunoSEQ multiplex PCR, the TCRdb table keeps only in-frame clones and is missing some. This sample carries around 200,000 clones, over 60% of them seen once, and the ten largest clones take 4% to 5%. Sequencing was done on a sample of PBMCs. The receptors were sampled from a man aged 25 to 45 in good health and CMV-seropositive. Both conserved end residues are part of each CDR3. A D gene is named only where the DNA matches it firmly. The listing skips clone size in some rows; elsewhere it reads once, few, many or a size class.

size: few; V: TRBV6-6; J: TRBJ1-2; D: .; CDR3: CASSPTVNYGYTF; DNA: TGTGCCAGCAGCCCGACAGTTAACTATGGCTACACCTTC
size: .; V: TRBV4-2; J: TRBJ2-7; D: TRBD1; CDR3: CASSQDRTTYEQYF; DNA: TGTGCCAGCAGCCAGGACAGGACGACCTACGAGCAGTACTTC
size: .; V: TRBV23-1; J: TRBJ2-5; D: .; CDR3: CASSQRGRVREGIETQYF; DNA: TGCGCCAGCAGTCAAAGGGGGCGGGTGCGGGAAGGTATAGAGACCCAGTACTTC
size: .; V: TRBV5-1; J: TRBJ2-2; D: TRBD1; CDR3: CASSETGVAGELFF; DNA: TGCGCCAGCAGCGAGACAGGGGTCGCCGGGGAGCTGTTTTTT
size: .; V: TRBV19; J: TRBJ1-4; D: .; CDR3: CASSEGQGNEKLFF; DNA: TGTGCCAGTAGTGAAGGCCAGGGTAATGAAAAACTGTTTTTT
size: .; V: TRBV7-3; J: TRBJ2-3; D: .; CDR3: CASSFRDSTDTQYF; DNA: TGTGCCAGCAGCTTCCGGGATAGCACAGATACGCAGTATTTT
size: .; V: TRBV28; J: TRBJ2-7; D: TRBD1; CDR3: CASNSPGQGYEQYF; DNA: TGTGCCAGCAACTCCCCGGGACAGGGGTACGAGCAGTACTTC
size: .; V: TRBV6-4; J: TRBJ2-2; D: .; CDR3: CASSDEGDKNTGELFF; DNA: TGTGCCAGCAGTGACGAGGGGGACAAGAACACCGGGGAGCTGTTTTTT
size: .; V: TRBV7-2; J: TRBJ2-7; D: .; CDR3: CASSYPGYEQYF; DNA: TGTGCCAGCAGCTATCCGGGTTACGAGCAGTACTTC
size: .; V: TRBV13; J: TRBJ2-1; D: TRBD2; CDR3: CASSSGGGYNEQFF; DNA: TGTGCCAGCAGCTCCGGGGGGGGCTACAATGAGCAGTTCTTC
size: .; V: TRBV9; J: TRBJ1-6; D: .; CDR3: CASSVTGRDSPLHF; DNA: TGTGCCAGCAGCGTGACCGGGAGGGATTCACCCCTCCACTTT
size: .; V: TRBV6-5; J: TRBJ1-1; D: .; CDR3: CASMRTGEGGTEAFF; DNA: TGTGCCAGCATGAGAACAGGAGAGGGAGGGACTGAAGCTTTCTTT
size: .; V: TRBV5-4; J: TRBJ2-7; D: .; CDR3: CASSTGAYEQYF; DNA: TGTGCCAGCAGCACGGGGGCCTACGAGCAGTACTTC
size: .; V: TRBV10-1; J: TRBJ2-7; D: .; CDR3: CASSELAGLYEQYF; DNA: TGCGCCAGCAGTGAGTTAGCAGGGTTGTACGAGCAGTACTTC
size: .; V: TRBV7-2; J: TRBJ2-7; D: TRBD1; CDR3: CASSFGDSLYEQYF; DNA: TGTGCCAGCAGCTTTGGGGACAGCCTCTACGAGCAGTACTTC
size: few; V: TRBV14; J: TRBJ1-2; D: TRBD1; CDR3: CASSQVGTGDYGYTF; DNA: TGTGCCAGCAGCCAAGTAGGGACAGGGGACTATGGCTACACCTTC
size: .; V: TRBV5-4; J: TRBJ2-5; D: .; CDR3: CASSLATGQETQYF; DNA: TGTGCCAGCAGCTTAGCTACGGGGCAAGAGACCCAGTACTTC
size: .; V: TRBV7-3; J: TRBJ2-7; D: .; CDR3: CASSSSGRYEQYF; DNA: TGTGCCAGCAGTAGTAGCGGCCGCTACGAGCAGTACTTC
size: few; V: TRBV27; J: TRBJ1-6; D: .; CDR3: CASSFRGGLSDSPLHF; DNA: TGTGCCAGCAGTTTCAGGGGCGGTTTATCGGATTCACCCCTCCACTTT
size: .; V: TRBV6-1; J: TRBJ1-1; D: .; CDR3: CASSEGGLNTEAFF; DNA: TGTGCCAGCAGTGAAGGGGGGCTGAACACTGAAGCTTTCTTT
size: .; V: TRBV18; J: TRBJ2-7; D: TRBD1; CDR3: CASSPREGYRGDYEQYF; DNA: TGTGCCAGCTCACCACGTGAGGGTTACAGGGGAGACTACGAGCAGTACTTC
size: .; V: TRBV30; J: TRBJ2-6; D: .; CDR3: CAWEPLSSGANVLTF; DNA: TGTGCCTGGGAGCCACTAAGCTCTGGGGCCAACGTCCTGACTTTC
size: .; V: TRBV27; J: TRBJ2-1; D: TRBD1; CDR3: CASCRRQGYNEQFF; DNA: TGTGCCAGTTGCCGGAGACAGGGCTACAATGAGCAGTTCTTC
size: few; V: TRBV7-2; J: TRBJ1-5; D: .; CDR3: CASSLVRGSNQPQHF; DNA: TGTGCCAGCAGCTTAGTTCGGGGTAGCAATCAGCCCCAGCATTTT
size: .; V: TRBV18; J: TRBJ1-1; D: .; CDR3: CASSSKTALNTEAFF; DNA: TGTGCCAGCTCTTCCAAAACAGCTTTGAACACTGAAGCTTTCTTT
size: .; V: TRBV5-4; J: TRBJ1-3; D: .; CDR3: CASSLGGSSGNTIYF; DNA: TGTGCCAGCAGCTTGGGAGGGAGCTCTGGAAACACCATATATTTT
size: .; V: TRBV27; J: TRBJ2-6; D: TRBD1; CDR3: CASSFPQGAGANVLTF; DNA: TGTGCCAGCAGTTTCCCACAGGGGGCCGGGGCCAACGTCCTGACTTTC
size: few; V: TRBV19; J: TRBJ2-7; D: .; CDR3: CASSGDYREQYF; DNA: TGTGCCAGTAGTGGCGACTATCGCGAGCAGTACTTC
size: few; V: TRBV5-1; J: TRBJ2-3; D: .; CDR3: CASSSRAGTDTQYF; DNA: TGCGCCAGCAGCTCGAGGGCCGGCACAGATACGCAGTATTTT
size: .; V: TRBV6-1; J: TRBJ1-4; D: .; CDR3: CASSEPRTARAEKLFF; DNA: TGTGCCAGCAGTGAACCCCGGACAGCCAGGGCTGAAAAACTGTTTTTT
size: .; V: TRBV19; J: TRBJ2-5; D: .; CDR3: CASSKLTGISTETQYF; DNA: TGTGCCAGTAGTAAACTCACAGGGATCTCTACAGAGACCCAGTACTTC
size: .; V: TRBV6-1; J: TRBJ2-7; D: .; CDR3: CASIKGGVSYEQYF; DNA: TGTGCCAGCATAAAGGGCGGGGTCTCCTACGAGCAGTACTTC
size: .; V: TRBV10-3; J: TRBJ2-1; D: .; CDR3: CAISPSTAIGGEQFF; DNA: TGTGCCATCAGTCCATCTACCGCCATAGGGGGTGAGCAGTTCTTC
size: few; V: TRBV27; J: TRBJ2-3; D: TRBD2; CDR3: CASTINAAGHTQYF; DNA: TGTGCCAGCACCATTAATGCAGCGGGGCATACGCAGTATTTT
size: .; V: TRBV9; J: TRBJ2-7; D: .; CDR3: CASSVAPDYRTYEQYF; DNA: TGTGCCAGCAGCGTAGCTCCCGACTATAGGACCTACGAGCAGTACTTC
size: few; V: TRBV7-2; J: TRBJ2-1; D: TRBD2; CDR3: CASSLGLAGGTLHNEQFF; DNA: TGTGCCAGCAGCTTAGGACTAGCGGGGGGGACTCTCCACAATGAGCAGTTCTTC
size: .; V: TRBV11-3; J: TRBJ2-5; D: .; CDR3: CASSYTGQETQYF; DNA: TGTGCCAGCAGCTATACAGGGCAGGAGACCCAGTACTTC
size: .; V: TRBV28; J: TRBJ2-1; D: TRBD1; CDR3: CASTPGTETYNEQFF; DNA: TGTGCCAGCACCCCCGGGACAGAAACCTACAATGAGCAGTTCTTC
size: few; V: TRBV7-2; J: TRBJ2-7; D: TRBD1; CDR3: CASSLKPPGQGAYEQYF; DNA: TGTGCCAGCAGCTTAAAACCCCCGGGACAGGGTGCCTACGAGCAGTACTTC
size: .; V: TRBV5-1; J: TRBJ1-1; D: TRBD1; CDR3: CASSLANKGAGTEAFF; DNA: TGCGCCAGCAGCTTGGCCAACAAGGGGGCGGGCACTGAAGCTTTCTTT
size: .; V: TRBV18; J: TRBJ2-7; D: .; CDR3: CASSPGDYEQYF; DNA: TGTGCCAGCTCACCGGGAGATTACGAGCAGTACTTC
size: .; V: TRBV7-2; J: TRBJ2-5; D: TRBD2; CDR3: CASSLARTSGQETQYF; DNA: TGTGCCAGCAGCTTAGCTAGGACTAGCGGGCAAGAGACCCAGTACTTC
size: .; V: TRBV10-3; J: TRBJ2-7; D: TRBD2; CDR3: CAIRGGTSGSSYEQYF; DNA: TGTGCCATCAGGGGGGGGACTAGCGGGAGTTCCTACGAGCAGTACTTC
size: .; V: TRBV11-2; J: TRBJ2-3; D: TRBD2; CDR3: CASSWGLAGEDTQYF; DNA: TGTGCCAGCAGCTGGGGACTAGCGGGGGAGGATACGCAGTATTTT
size: .; V: TRBV30; J: TRBJ2-2; D: TRBD2; CDR3: CAWNQAGRTGELFF; DNA: TGTGCCTGGAACCAAGCGGGGCGTACCGGGGAGCTGTTTTTT
size: .; V: TRBV10-3; J: TRBJ1-2; D: TRBD1; CDR3: CAISNGQGAYGYTF; DNA: TGTGCCATCAGTAATGGACAGGGCGCCTATGGCTACACCTTC
size: once; V: TRBV28; J: TRBJ1-1; D: .; CDR3: CASSLSAGWTEAFF; DNA: TGTGCCAGCAGTCTTTCTGCGGGGTGGACTGAAGCTTTCTTT
size: .; V: TRBV7-8; J: TRBJ1-1; D: TRBD1; CDR3: CASSLRRGREMNTEAFF; DNA: TGTGCCAGCAGCTTAAGGAGGGGGCGAGAAATGAACACTGAAGCTTTCTTT
size: .; V: TRBV6-1; J: TRBJ2-3; D: .; CDR3: CASTPGWGRTDTQYF; DNA: TGTGCCAGCACCCCTGGTTGGGGGAGGACAGATACGCAGTATTTT
size: .; V: TRBV18; J: TRBJ2-7; D: TRBD2; CDR3: CASSGASGYEQYF; DNA: TGTGCCAGCTCAGGGGCTAGCGGCTACGAGCAGTACTTC
size: .; V: TRBV9; J: TRBJ2-5; D: TRBD2; CDR3: CASSVEKTSGQETQYF; DNA: TGTGCCAGCAGCGTAGAGAAAACTAGCGGGCAAGAGACCCAGTACTTC
size: few; V: TRBV7-9; J: TRBJ2-1; D: TRBD2; CDR3: CASSSTSGRKNEQFF; DNA: TGTGCCAGCAGCTCGACTAGCGGGAGGAAGAATGAGCAGTTCTTC
size: .; V: TRBV7-6; J: TRBJ2-3; D: TRBD2; CDR3: CASSLEVAGGTDTQYF; DNA: TGTGCCAGCAGCTTAGAGGTAGCGGGGGGGACAGATACGCAGTATTTT